This T cell receptor beta chain was documented in a study of metastatic and nonmetastatic thyroid tumors. Whole-study results and caveats: As reported, TCR beta diversity in blood and tumor was significantly higher in malignant thyroid tumors than in benign nodules.

MiXCR reprocessed the PCR reads for TCRdb. The sample carries fewer than 40,000 clones, about 32% recorded once. Not a single patient had been given any form of treatment at any point before undergoing thyroid surgery. V lost 5 bases to trimming and J lost 0 bases, with 25 bases between them. This CDR3 region has 19 residues. The V gene's germline CDR1 is SEHNR and CDR2 FQNEAQ (reference sequence). At least ten counts were recorded for this clone. As yet, its antigen is unknown. The sample comprised blood. This clonotype originated in a female donor with papillary thyroid cancer or a benign thyroid nodule (not recorded which). Some clones in this sample may be carry-over from other donors' samples. The chain uses TRBV7-9 and TRBJ1-2; D perhaps matches TRBD1 (5 bases). CDR3 DNA: TGTGCCAGCAGCCCTCCCATAGGGGCGGGGGTTTCAGCTAACTATGGCTACACCTTC. Residues: CASSPPIGAGVSANYGYTF.